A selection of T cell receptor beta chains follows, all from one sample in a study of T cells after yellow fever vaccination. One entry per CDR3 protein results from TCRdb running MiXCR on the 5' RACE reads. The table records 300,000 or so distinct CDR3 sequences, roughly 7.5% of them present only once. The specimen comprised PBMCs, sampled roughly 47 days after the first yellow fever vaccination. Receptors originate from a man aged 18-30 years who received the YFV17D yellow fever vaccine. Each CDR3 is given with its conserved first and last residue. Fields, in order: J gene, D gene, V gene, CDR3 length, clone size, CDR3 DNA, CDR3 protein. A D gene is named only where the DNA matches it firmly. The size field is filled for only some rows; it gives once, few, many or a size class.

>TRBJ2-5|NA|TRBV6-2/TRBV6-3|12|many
TGTGCCAGCAGTCCAACGGATGAGACCCAGTACTTC
CASSPTDETQYF
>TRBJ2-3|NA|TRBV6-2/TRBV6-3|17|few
TGTGCCAGCAGTACCTCTATAGGACGGGGAAGCACAGATACGCAGTATTTT
CASSTSIGRGSTDTQYF
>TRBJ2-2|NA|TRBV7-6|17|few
TGTGCCAGCAGCTTAGAAGGGGCGGGCCAGAACACCGGGGAGCTGTTTTTT
CASSLEGAGQNTGELFF
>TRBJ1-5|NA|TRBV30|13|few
TGTGCCTATGAGGGGGGCGTCGGTCAGCCCCAGCATTTT
CAYEGGVGQPQHF
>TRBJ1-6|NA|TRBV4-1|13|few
TGCGCCAGCAGCCAAGAAAGAAATTCACCCCTCCACTTT
CASSQERNSPLHF
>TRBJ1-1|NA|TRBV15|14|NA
TGTGCCACCAGCAAGACGCTCTGGGGGACTGAAGCTTTCTTT
CATSKTLWGTEAFF
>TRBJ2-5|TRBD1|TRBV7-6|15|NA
TGTGCCAGCAGAAACCCCGGGACAGGGGACAAGACCCAGTACTTC
CASRNPGTGDKTQYF
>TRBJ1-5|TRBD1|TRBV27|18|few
TGTGCCAGCAGTTTATCGGGGGACAGGGGAGGGGGGACCCAGCCCCAGCATTTT
CASSLSGDRGGGTQPQHF
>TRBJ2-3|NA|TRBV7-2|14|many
TGTGCCAGCAGCTTAGCCACAGCGCATGATACGCAGTATTTT
CASSLATAHDTQYF
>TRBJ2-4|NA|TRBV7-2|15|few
TGTGCCAGCAGCTCCCATGGGGCATCCAAAAACATTCAGTACTTC
CASSSHGASKNIQYF
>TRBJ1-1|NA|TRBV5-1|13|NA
TGCGCCAGCAGCTTGGAGGAGGACACTGAAGCTTTCTTT
CASSLEEDTEAFF
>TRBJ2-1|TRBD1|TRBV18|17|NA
TGTGCCAGCTCACAGGAGGCCGGGACAGGGGGTACTAATGAGCAGTTCTTC
CASSQEAGTGGTNEQFF
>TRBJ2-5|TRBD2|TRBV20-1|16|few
TGCAGTGCCGGAAGGACTAGCGGGGGGGTGCAGGAGACCCAGTACTTC
CSAGRTSGGVQETQYF
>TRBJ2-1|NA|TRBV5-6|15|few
TGTGCCAGCAGCCCCCTGCTAAGCTCCTACAATGAGCAGTTCTTC
CASSPLLSSYNEQFF
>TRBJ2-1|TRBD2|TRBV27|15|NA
TGTGCCAGCAGTTCCCCGGGGGGGCGTAACAATGAGCAGTTCTTC
CASSSPGGRNNEQFF
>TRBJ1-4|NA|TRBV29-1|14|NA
TGCAGCGTTGAATTGGCAGGATTAAATGAAAAACTGTTTTTT
CSVELAGLNEKLFF
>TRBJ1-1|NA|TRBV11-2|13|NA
TGTGCCAGCAGCTTAGTCAGGCAGACTGAAGCTTTCTTT
CASSLVRQTEAFF
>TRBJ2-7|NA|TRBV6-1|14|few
TGTGCCAGCAGTCGGAGCGGAGACTCCTACGAGCAGTACTTC
CASSRSGDSYEQYF
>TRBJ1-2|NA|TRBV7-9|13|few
TGTGCCAGCAGCTTAGCAGGGAGAGGCGGCTACACCTTC
CASSLAGRGGYTF
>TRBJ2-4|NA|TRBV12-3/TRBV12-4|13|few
TGTGCCAGCAGCGGGAATATAGCAAACATTCAGTACTTC
CASSGNIANIQYF
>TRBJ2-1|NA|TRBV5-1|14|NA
TGCGCCAGCAGGGACTCTAGCATGAACAATGAGCAGTTCTTC
CASRDSSMNNEQFF
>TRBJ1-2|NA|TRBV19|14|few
TGTGCCAGTAGAAAGGCGACGGTGGACTATGGCTACACCTTC
CASRKATVDYGYTF
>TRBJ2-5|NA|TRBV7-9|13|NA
TGTGCCAGCAGCTTTGGGGTAACAGAGACCCAGTACTTC
CASSFGVTETQYF
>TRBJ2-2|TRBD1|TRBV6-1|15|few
TGTGCCAGCAGTATAAAGACAGGGTACCCCGGGGAGCTGTTTTTT
CASSIKTGYPGELFF
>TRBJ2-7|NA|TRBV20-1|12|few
TGCAGTGCTACGAACAGAGGTCGCGAGCAGTACTTC
CSATNRGREQYF
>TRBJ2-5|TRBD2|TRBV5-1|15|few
TGCGCCAGCAGCCCCGCGACTAGCGGGGAAGAGACCCAGTACTTC
CASSPATSGEETQYF
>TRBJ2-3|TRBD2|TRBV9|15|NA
TGTGCCAGCAGCGGGACTAGCGGGATAAGGGATACGCAGTATTTT
CASSGTSGIRDTQYF
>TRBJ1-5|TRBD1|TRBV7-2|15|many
TGTGCCAGCAGCCTCAGGGACAGGTCCAATCAGCCCCAGCATTTT
CASSLRDRSNQPQHF
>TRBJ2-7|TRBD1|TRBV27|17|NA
TGTGCCAGCAGTTTAGCCCCCGGGACAGGACCCTCCTACGACCAGTACTTC
CASSLAPGTGPSYDQYF
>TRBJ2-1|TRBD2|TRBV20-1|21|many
TGCAGTGCTAGAGATTGGGCAGGCGCGGGGGGATTAATTAGCTCCTACAATGAGCAGTTCTTC
CSARDWAGAGGLISSYNEQFF
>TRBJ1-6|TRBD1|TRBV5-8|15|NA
TGTGCCAGCAGCTTCCGGGACAGGGGATTTTCACCCCTCCACTTT
CASSFRDRGFSPLHF
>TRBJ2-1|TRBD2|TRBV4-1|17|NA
TGCGCCAGCAGCACCCGGACTAGCGGGGGGCCCTCTGTTGAGCAGTTCTTC
CASSTRTSGGPSVEQFF
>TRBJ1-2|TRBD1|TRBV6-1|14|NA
TGTGCCAGCAGTCGACAGGGATCCAGGCATGGCTACACCTTC
CASSRQGSRHGYTF
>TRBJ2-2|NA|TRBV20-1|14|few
TGCAGTGCCTTACAGCGCCCGAACACCGGGGAGCTGTTTTTT
CSALQRPNTGELFF
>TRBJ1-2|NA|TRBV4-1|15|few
TGCGCCAGCAGCCAAGATCGGGAGGTTGGGTATGGCTACACCTTC
CASSQDREVGYGYTF
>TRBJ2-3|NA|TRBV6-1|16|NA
TGTGCCAGCAGTGGACTAGGGGGGGCGGGCACAGATACGCAGTATTTT
CASSGLGGAGTDTQYF
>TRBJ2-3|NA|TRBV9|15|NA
TGTGCCAGCAGCCCAAACAGGGATAGCGCAGATACGCAGTATTTT
CASSPNRDSADTQYF
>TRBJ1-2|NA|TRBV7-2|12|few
TGTGCCAGCAGTTTAGTGGGGGGTGGCTACACCTTC
CASSLVGGGYTF
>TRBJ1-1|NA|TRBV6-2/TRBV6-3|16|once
TGTGCCAGCAGTCCGACACCCCGACAAATCAACACTGAAGCTTTCTTT
CASSPTPRQINTEAFF
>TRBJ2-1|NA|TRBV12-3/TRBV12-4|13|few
TGTGCCAGCAGTTTAGGCCCCTCGAATGAGCAGTTCTTC
CASSLGPSNEQFF
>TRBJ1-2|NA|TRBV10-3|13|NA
TGTGCCATCAGTGTCCAGGGGAGAGAAGGCTACACCTTC
CAISVQGREGYTF
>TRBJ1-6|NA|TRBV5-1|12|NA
TGCGCCAGCAGCTTCGGCGAGCAACCCCTCCACTTT
CASSFGEQPLHF
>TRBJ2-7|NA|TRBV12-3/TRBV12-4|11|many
TGCTCAACTGGGACTTCAAACGAGCAGTACTTC
CSTGTSNEQYF
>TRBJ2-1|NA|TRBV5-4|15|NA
TGTGCCAGCAGCTCGGGCAGGGTCCGGAGTAATGAGCAGTTCTTC
CASSSGRVRSNEQFF
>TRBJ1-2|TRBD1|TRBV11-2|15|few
TGTGCCAGCAGCTGGGGGGACAGGGTGATATATGGCTACACCTTC
CASSWGDRVIYGYTF
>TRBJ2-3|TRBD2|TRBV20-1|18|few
TGCAGTGCTAGAGAGGCTAGCGGGGGGGAGACTAGCACAGATACGCAGTATTTT
CSAREASGGETSTDTQYF
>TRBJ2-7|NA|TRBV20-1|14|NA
TGCAGTGCCAGACCGGGACATTCCTCCTACGAGCAGTACTTC
CSARPGHSSYEQYF
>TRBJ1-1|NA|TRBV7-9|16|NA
TGTGCCAGCAGCACGACTGCCTACCCCCGGCCCACTGAAGCTTTCTTT
CASSTTAYPRPTEAFF
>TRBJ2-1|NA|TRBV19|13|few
TGTGCCAGTAGTATTTTGGGGGACAATGAGCAGTTCTTC
CASSILGDNEQFF
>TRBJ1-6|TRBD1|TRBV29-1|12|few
TGCAGCGCCTTGACAGGGGTTGGACCCCTCCACTTT
CSALTGVGPLHF
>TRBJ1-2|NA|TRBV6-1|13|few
TGTGCCAGCAGACCGGTCGACAGAGGCGGCTACACCTTC
CASRPVDRGGYTF
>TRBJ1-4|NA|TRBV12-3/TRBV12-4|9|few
TGTGCCAGCAGGGGTCCTTTATGCTTT
CASRGPLCF
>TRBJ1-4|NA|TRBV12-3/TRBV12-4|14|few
TGTGCCAGCAGTCCCCAGGGGCCAGATGAAAAACTGTTTTTT
CASSPQGPDEKLFF
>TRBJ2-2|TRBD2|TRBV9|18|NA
TGTGCCAGCAGTCAACAACAACTAGCGGGGGCCACCACCGGGGAGCTGTTTTTT
CASSQQQLAGATTGELFF
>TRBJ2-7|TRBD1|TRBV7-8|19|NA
TGTGCCAGCAGCTACGAGACAGGGGGCTTCGGGGGGACCTCCTACGAGCAGTACTTC
CASSYETGGFGGTSYEQYF